The sequence of this TCR beta chain was determined in a study of technical replicates of blood from several donors. Some clones are missing from TCRdb's copy, which holds only in-frame ones; the method was immunoSEQ multiplex PCR. This table holds 100,000 or so clones, about 95% found once. Only one count was recorded for this clone. Material for sequencing was T cells isolated from PBMCs. The receptor was isolated from a human donor in good health.

CDR3 loop: CASSLMLGASTDTQYF. The CDR3 coding sequence is TGTGCCAGCAGCCTGATGCTAGGAGCTAGCACAGATACGCAGTATTTT. The chain links TRBV9 to TRBJ2-3; no reliable D call. Germline values: CDR1 SGDLS, CDR2 YYNGEE. V was trimmed by 4 bases and J by 0 bases, leaving 15 bases between them. The CDR3 contains 16 residues.